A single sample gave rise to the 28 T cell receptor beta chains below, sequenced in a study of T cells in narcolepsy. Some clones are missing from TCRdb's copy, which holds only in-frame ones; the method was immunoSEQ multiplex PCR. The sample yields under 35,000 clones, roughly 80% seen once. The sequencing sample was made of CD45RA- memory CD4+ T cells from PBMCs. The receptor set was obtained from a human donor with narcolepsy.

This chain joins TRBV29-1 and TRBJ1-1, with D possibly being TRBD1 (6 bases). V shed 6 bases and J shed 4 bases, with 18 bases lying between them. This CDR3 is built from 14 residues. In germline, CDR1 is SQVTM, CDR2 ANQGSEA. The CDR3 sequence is CSVHRTVLGTEAFF. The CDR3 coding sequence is TGCAGCGTCCACCGGACAGTTTTGGGCACTGAAGCTTTCTTT.

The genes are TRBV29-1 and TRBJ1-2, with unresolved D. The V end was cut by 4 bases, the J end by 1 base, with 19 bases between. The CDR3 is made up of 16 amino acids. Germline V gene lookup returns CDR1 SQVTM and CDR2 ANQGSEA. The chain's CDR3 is CSVVPHQRAFNYGYTF. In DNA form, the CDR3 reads TGCAGCGTTGTTCCTCACCAACGGGCGTTTAACTATGGCTACACCTTC.

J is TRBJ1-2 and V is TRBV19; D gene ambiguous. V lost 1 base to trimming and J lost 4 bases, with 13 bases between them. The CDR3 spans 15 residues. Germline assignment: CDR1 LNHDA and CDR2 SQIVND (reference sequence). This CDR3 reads CASSIGPSRGYGYTF. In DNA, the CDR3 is TGTGCCAGTAGTATAGGTCCGTCGCGGGGCTATGGCTACACCTTC.

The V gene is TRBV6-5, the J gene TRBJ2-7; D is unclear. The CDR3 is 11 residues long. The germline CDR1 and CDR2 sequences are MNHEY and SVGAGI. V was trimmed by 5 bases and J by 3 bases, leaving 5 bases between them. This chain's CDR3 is CASSDLYEQYF. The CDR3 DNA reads TGTGCCAGCAGTGATCTCTACGAGCAGTACTTC.

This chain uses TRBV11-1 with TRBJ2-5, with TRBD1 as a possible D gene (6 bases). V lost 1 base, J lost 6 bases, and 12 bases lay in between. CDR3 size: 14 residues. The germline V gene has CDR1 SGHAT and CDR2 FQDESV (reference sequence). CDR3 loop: CASSLERGSQTQYF. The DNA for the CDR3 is TGTGCCAGCAGCTTAGAAAGGGGGTCCCAGACCCAGTACTTC.

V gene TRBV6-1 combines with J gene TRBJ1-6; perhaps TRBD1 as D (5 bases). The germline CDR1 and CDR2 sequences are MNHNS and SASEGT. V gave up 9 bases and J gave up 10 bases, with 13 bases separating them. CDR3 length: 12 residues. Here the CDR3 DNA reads TGTGCCAGTTTCGGAAGGGGCTCACCCCTCCACTTT. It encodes CASFGRGSPLHF.

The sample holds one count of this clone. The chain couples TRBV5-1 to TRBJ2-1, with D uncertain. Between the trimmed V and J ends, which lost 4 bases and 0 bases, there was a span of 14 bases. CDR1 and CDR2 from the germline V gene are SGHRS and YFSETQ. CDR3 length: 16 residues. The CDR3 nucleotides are TGCGCCAGCAGCACCCAAGGTGCTACCTCCTACAATGAGCAGTTCTTC. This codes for CASSTQGATSYNEQFF.

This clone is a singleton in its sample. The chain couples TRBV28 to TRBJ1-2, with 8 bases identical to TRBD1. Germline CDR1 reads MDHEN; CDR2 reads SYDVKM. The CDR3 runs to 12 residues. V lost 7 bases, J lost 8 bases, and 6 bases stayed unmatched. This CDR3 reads CASTQGAGGYTF. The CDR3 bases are TGTGCCAGCACCCAGGGGGCAGGAGGCTACACCTTC.

Here the CDR3 DNA reads TGTGCCAGCAGCTTTACAGGGTCTGGAAACACCATATATTTT. It translates to CASSFTGSGNTIYF. The chain couples TRBV9 to TRBJ1-3; tentative D call: TRBD1 (6 bases). The V and J ends lost 4 bases and 1 base respectively, with 9 bases between them. There are 14 residues in the CDR3. Germline-derived CDR1 and CDR2 are SGDLS and YYNGEE.

In DNA form, the CDR3 reads TGCGCCAGCAGCCCTCGGGCTGAGATGAACACTGAAGCTTTCTTT. The encoded protein is CASSPRAEMNTEAFF. The chain joins TRBV5-1 to TRBJ1-1; D remains unclear. The germline CDR1 and CDR2 sequences are SGHRS and YFSETQ. The V gene lost 4 bases and the J gene lost 0 bases, with 13 bases spanning the gap. CDR3 size: 15 residues.

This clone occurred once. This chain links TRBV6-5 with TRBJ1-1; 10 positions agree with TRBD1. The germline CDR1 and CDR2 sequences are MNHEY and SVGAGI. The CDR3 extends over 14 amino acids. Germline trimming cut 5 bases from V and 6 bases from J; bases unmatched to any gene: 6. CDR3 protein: CASSAGQGIAEAFF. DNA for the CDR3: TGTGCCAGCAGTGCGGGACAGGGGATAGCTGAAGCTTTCTTT.

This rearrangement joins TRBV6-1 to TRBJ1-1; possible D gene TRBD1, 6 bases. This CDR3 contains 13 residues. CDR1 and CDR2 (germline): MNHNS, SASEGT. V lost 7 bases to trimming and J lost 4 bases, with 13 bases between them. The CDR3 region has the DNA TGTGCCAGCACAGGACAGTGGAGCACTGAAGCTTTCTTT. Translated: CASTGQWSTEAFF.

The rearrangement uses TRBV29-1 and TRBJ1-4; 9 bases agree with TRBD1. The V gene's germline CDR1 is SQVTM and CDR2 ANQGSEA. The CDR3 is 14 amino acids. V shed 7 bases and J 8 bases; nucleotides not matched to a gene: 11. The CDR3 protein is CSAATGGGGEKLFF. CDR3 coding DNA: TGCAGCGCCGCGACAGGGGGAGGTGGCGAAAAACTGTTTTTT.

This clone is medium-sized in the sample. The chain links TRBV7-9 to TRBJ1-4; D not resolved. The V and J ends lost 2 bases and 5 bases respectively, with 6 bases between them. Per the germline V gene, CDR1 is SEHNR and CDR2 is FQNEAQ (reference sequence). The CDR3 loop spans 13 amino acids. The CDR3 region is CASSLSLNEKLFF. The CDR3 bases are TGTGCCAGCAGCTTATCACTCAATGAAAAACTGTTTTTT. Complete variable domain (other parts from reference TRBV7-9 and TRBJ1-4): DTGVSQNPRHKITKRGQNVTFRCDPISEHNRLYWYRQTLGQGPEFLTYFQNEAQLEKSRLLSDRFSAERPKGSFSTLEIQRTEQGDSAMYLCASSLSLNEKLFFGSGTQLSVL.

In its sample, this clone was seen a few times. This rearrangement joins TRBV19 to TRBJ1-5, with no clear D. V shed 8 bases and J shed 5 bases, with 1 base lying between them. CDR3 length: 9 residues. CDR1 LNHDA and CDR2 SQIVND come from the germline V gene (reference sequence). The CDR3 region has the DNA TGTGCCAGTTATCAGCCCCAGCATTTT. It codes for CASYQPQHF.

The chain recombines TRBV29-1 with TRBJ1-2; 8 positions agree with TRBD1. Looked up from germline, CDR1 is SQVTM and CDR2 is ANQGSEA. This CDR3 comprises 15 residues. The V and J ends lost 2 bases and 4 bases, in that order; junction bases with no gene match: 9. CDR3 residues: CSVESGAGGGYGYTF. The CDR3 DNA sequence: TGCAGCGTTGAATCAGGGGCAGGGGGCGGCTATGGCTACACCTTC. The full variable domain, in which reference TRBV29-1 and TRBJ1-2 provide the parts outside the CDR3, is SAVISQKPSRDICQRGTSLTIQCQVDSQVTMMFWYRQQPGQSLTLIATANQGSEATYESGFVIDKFPISRPNLTFSTLTVSNMSPEDSSIYLCSVESGAGGGYGYTFGSGTRLTVV.

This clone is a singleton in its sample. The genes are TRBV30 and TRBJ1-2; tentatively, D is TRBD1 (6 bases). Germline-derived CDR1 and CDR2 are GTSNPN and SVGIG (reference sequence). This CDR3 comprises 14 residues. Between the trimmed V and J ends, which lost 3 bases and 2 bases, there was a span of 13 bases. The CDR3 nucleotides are TGTGCCTGGAGGGATAGGGGGGGAAACTATGGCTACACCTTC. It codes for CAWRDRGGNYGYTF.

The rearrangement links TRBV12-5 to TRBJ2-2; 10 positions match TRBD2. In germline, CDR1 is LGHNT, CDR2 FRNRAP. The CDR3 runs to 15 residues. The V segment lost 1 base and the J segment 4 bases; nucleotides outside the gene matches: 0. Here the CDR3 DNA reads TGTGCTAGTGGTTTGGGACTAGCGGGCACCGGGGAGCTGTTTTTT. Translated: CASGLGLAGTGELFF.

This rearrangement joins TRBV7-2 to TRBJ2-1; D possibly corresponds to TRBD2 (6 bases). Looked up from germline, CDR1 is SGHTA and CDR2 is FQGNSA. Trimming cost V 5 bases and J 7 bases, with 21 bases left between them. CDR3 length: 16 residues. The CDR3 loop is CASSPSRARAGNEQFF. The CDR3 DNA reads TGTGCCAGCAGCCCCAGTCGGGCCAGGGCGGGGAATGAGCAGTTCTTC.

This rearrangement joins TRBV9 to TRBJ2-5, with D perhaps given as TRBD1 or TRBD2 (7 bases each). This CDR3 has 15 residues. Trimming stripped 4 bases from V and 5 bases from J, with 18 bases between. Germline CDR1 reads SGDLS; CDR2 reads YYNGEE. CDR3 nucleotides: TGTGCCAGCAGCCCACGGACAGGACTAGGGGAGACCCAGTACTTC. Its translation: CASSPRTGLGETQYF.

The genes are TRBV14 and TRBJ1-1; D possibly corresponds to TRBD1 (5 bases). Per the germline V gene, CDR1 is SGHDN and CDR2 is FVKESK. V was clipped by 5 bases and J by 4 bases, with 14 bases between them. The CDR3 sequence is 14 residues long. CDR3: CASSNLRGSTEAFF. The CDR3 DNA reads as TGTGCCAGCAGCAACCTAAGGGGCTCCACTGAAGCTTTCTTT. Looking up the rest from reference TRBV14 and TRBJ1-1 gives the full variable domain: EAGVTQFPSHSVIEKGQTVTLRCDPISGHDNLYWYRRVMGKEIKFLLHFVKESKQDESGMPNNRFLAERTGGTYSTLKVQPAELEDSGVYFCASSNLRGSTEAFFGQGTRLTVV.

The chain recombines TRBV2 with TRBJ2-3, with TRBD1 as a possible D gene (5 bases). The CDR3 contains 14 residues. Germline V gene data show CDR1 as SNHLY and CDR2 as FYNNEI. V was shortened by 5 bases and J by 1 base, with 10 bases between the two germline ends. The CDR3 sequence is CASSNRRGTDTQYF. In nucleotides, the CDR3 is TGTGCCAGCAGTAACAGGAGAGGCACAGATACGCAGTATTTT.

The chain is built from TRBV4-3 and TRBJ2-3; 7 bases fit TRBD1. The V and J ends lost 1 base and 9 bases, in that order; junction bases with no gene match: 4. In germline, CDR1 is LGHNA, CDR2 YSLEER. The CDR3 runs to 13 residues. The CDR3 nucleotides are TGCGCCAGCAGCCAAGCTGACAGGGTGACGCAGTATTTT. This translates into CASSQADRVTQYF.

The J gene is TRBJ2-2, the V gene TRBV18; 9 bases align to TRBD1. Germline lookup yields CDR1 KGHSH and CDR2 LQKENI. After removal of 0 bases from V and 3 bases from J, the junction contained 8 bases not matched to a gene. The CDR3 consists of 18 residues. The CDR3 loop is CASSPPRRDRDYTGELFF. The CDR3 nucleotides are TGTGCCAGCTCACCACCACGCCGGGACAGGGATTACACCGGGGAGCTGTTTTTT.

CDR3 DNA sequence: TGTGCCAGCAGTTTAGCCAGGGGTGGTAGAACAGATACGCAGTATTTT. This codes for CASSLARGGRTDTQYF. The chain couples TRBV28 to TRBJ2-3; TRBD1 is a possible D gene (6 bases). Germline V gene sequence: CDR1 MDHEN, CDR2 SYDVKM. The ends were cut back, 2 bases at V and 3 bases at J, with 15 bases in the middle. This CDR3 region has 16 residues.

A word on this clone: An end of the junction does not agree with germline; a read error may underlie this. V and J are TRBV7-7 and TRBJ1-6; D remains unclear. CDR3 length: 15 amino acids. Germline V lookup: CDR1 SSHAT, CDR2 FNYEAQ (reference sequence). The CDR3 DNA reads TGTGCTAGCAGCTTAGCGTTGGGTAATAATTCACCCCTCCACTTT. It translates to CASSLALGNNSPLHF.

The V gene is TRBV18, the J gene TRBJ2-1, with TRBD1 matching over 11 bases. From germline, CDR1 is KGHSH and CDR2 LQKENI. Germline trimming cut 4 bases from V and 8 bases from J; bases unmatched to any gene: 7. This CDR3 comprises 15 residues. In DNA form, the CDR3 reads TGTGCCAGCTCACTCTCCCGGGACAGGGGGGATGAGCAGTTCTTC. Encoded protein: CASSLSRDRGDEQFF.

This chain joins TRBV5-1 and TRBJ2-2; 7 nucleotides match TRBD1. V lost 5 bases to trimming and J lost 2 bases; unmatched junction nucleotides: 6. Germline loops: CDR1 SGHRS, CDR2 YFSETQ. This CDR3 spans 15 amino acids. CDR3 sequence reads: CASRVGQFNTGELFF. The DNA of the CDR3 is TGCGCCAGCAGAGTGGGACAGTTTAACACCGGGGAGCTGTTTTTT.